Listed below are T cell receptor beta chains from one sample, sequenced in a study of precursors of human CD4 cytotoxic T cells. Each CDR3 protein gets one entry after TCRdb re-called the reads with MiXCR. The table has roughly 830 distinct CDR3 sequences, approximately 14% seen once. Material for sequencing was memory CD4+ T cells from blood (PBMCs). These receptors all come from a human donor in good health. CDR3s include the opening cysteine and the closing phenylalanine or tryptophan. Fields, in order: D gene, J gene, clone size, V gene, CDR3 DNA, CDR3 protein. A D gene is named only where the DNA matches it firmly. Expanded clones get a size class; other rows say once, few or many, or leave the size out.

D: .
J: TRBJ1-2
size: few
V: TRBV12-3/TRBV12-4
DNA: TGTGCCAGCAGTTTAGTCGGAGGGGACAACTATGGCTACACCTTC
CDR3: CASSLVGGDNYGYTF

D: TRBD1
J: TRBJ1-6
size: .
V: TRBV25-1
DNA: TGTGCCAGCACCTTGGGACAGGAAGATAATTCACCCCTCCACTTT
CDR3: CASTLGQEDNSPLHF

D: .
J: TRBJ2-2
size: large
V: TRBV5-5
DNA: TGTGCCAGCAGCTTGTTGGCTAGCAACACCGGGGAGCTGTTTTTT
CDR3: CASSLLASNTGELFF

D: .
J: TRBJ1-5
size: large
V: TRBV15
DNA: TGTGCCACCAGCAGCGCTAGGGGGCAGCCCCAGCATTTT
CDR3: CATSSARGQPQHF

D: .
J: TRBJ2-2
size: few
V: TRBV6-6
DNA: TGTGCCAGCAGCCGGGACGGCCCAAGGACCGGGGAGCTGTTTTTT
CDR3: CASSRDGPRTGELFF

D: .
J: TRBJ2-1
size: .
V: TRBV7-6
DNA: TGTGCCAGCAGCTTAGAGGCGAAGACGAATGAGCAGTTCTTC
CDR3: CASSLEAKTNEQFF

D: .
J: TRBJ2-3
size: large
V: TRBV4-3
DNA: TGCGCCAGCAGCCAAGATGAGGACGGGCGGGGCACAGATACGCAGTATTTT
CDR3: CASSQDEDGRGTDTQYF

D: .
J: TRBJ2-6
size: few
V: TRBV7-9
DNA: TGTGCCAGCAGCGACAACTCTGGGGCCAACGTCCTGACTTTC
CDR3: CASSDNSGANVLTF

D: .
J: TRBJ2-3
size: .
V: TRBV24-1
DNA: TGTGCCACCAGTGGAGACGGGGGCACAGATACGCAGTATTTT
CDR3: CATSGDGGTDTQYF

D: .
J: TRBJ1-2
size: large
V: TRBV2
DNA: TGTGCCAGCAGTGGACAGACTCCTCTCCGTGGCTACACCTTC
CDR3: CASSGQTPLRGYTF

D: .
J: TRBJ2-4
size: large
V: TRBV12-3/TRBV12-4
DNA: TGTGCCAGCAGTTTAGGCAACCCGGGACACGGAGGGGACTTC
CDR3: CASSLGNPGHGGDF

D: .
J: TRBJ1-1
size: large
V: TRBV27
DNA: TGTGCCAGCAGTTCAAGTTTGGGAGGGAACACTGAAGCTTTCTTT
CDR3: CASSSSLGGNTEAFF

D: .
J: TRBJ1-1
size: .
V: TRBV20-1
DNA: TGCAGTGCTAGCACCACAGGGCACCGTCCTGAAGCTTTCTTT
CDR3: CSASTTGHRPEAFF

D: .
J: TRBJ1-1
size: large
V: TRBV11-3
DNA: TGTGCCAGCAGCCTCAACACTGAAGCTTTCTTT
CDR3: CASSLNTEAFF

D: .
J: TRBJ1-6
size: large
V: TRBV14
DNA: TGTGCCAGCAGCCAAGCCAGAGGAGTCGGCTCACCCCTCCACTTT
CDR3: CASSQARGVGSPLHF

D: .
J: TRBJ1-1
size: large
V: TRBV29-1
DNA: TGCAGCGTTGAAGATCTCCGGCCCGGGGACCCCCCTGAAGCTTTCTTT
CDR3: CSVEDLRPGDPPEAFF

D: TRBD2
J: TRBJ2-5
size: few
V: TRBV18
DNA: TGTGCCAGCTCACCATCGGGAGGGGAAACGGCCCAGTACTTC
CDR3: CASSPSGGETAQYF

D: .
J: TRBJ2-1
size: few
V: TRBV6-2/TRBV6-3
DNA: TGTGCCAGCAGCGACCGGTATGAGCAGTTCTTC
CDR3: CASSDRYEQFF

D: .
J: TRBJ2-3
size: .
V: TRBV10-3
DNA: TGTGCCATCAGCCTAGATGATGATTCCACAGATACGCAGTATTTT
CDR3: CAISLDDDSTDTQYF

D: .
J: TRBJ1-4
size: .
V: TRBV7-2
DNA: TGTGCCAGCAGCTTATGGAGGTCAAATAATGAAAAACTGTTTTTT
CDR3: CASSLWRSNNEKLFF

D: .
J: TRBJ1-5
size: .
V: TRBV19
DNA: TGTGCCAGTAGTATAGGACAGGTGGGCAATCAGCCCCAGCATTTT
CDR3: CASSIGQVGNQPQHF

D: .
J: TRBJ1-1
size: large
V: TRBV3-1
DNA: TGTGCCAGCAGCCAAGGGGGATTGAACGGAGAAGCTTTCTTT
CDR3: CASSQGGLNGEAFF

D: .
J: TRBJ1-1
size: .
V: TRBV10-3
DNA: TGTGCCATCACTCGAGGTGAGCTCACTGAAGCTTTCTTT
CDR3: CAITRGELTEAFF

D: .
J: TRBJ2-7
size: few
V: TRBV5-5
DNA: TGTGCCAGCAGCTACACACAGGGAGGCAACGAGCAGTACTTC
CDR3: CASSYTQGGNEQYF

D: .
J: TRBJ1-5
size: few
V: TRBV2
DNA: TGTGCCAGCGGCCGTGACGGCAGATCCAATCAGCCCCAGCATTTT
CDR3: CASGRDGRSNQPQHF

D: TRBD2
J: TRBJ2-1
size: .
V: TRBV7-2
DNA: TGTGCCAGCAGCGACCGAGCGGGGGGGCGAAGGACTGAGCAGTTCTTC
CDR3: CASSDRAGGRRTEQFF

D: TRBD1
J: TRBJ2-7
size: few
V: TRBV29-1
DNA: TGCAGCGTTCAAGGGGGCCACCGAACCTACGAGCAGTACTTC
CDR3: CSVQGGHRTYEQYF

D: TRBD1
J: TRBJ2-1
size: .
V: TRBV5-1
DNA: TGCGCCAGCCGAACCGGGACAGGGTCATATGAGCAGTTCTTC
CDR3: CASRTGTGSYEQFF

D: .
J: TRBJ1-1
size: .
V: TRBV6-2/TRBV6-3
DNA: TGTGCCAGCAGTTACTCGAGGTTGAGCTCTAATGAAGCTTTCTTT
CDR3: CASSYSRLSSNEAFF

D: TRBD1
J: TRBJ1-5
size: .
V: TRBV12-3/TRBV12-4
DNA: TGTGCCAGCATGAAGCAGGGGGGCAATCAGCCCCAGCATTTT
CDR3: CASMKQGGNQPQHF

D: TRBD1
J: TRBJ2-2
size: .
V: TRBV6-2/TRBV6-3
DNA: TGTGCCAGCAGAACGACAGGGGAGGCCGGGGAGCTGTTTTTT
CDR3: CASRTTGEAGELFF

D: TRBD1
J: TRBJ2-2
size: few
V: TRBV5-1
DNA: TGCGCCAGCAGCTTGGCCCCAACAGGGGGCACCGGGGAGCTGTTTTTT
CDR3: CASSLAPTGGTGELFF

D: .
J: TRBJ2-3
size: .
V: TRBV7-2
DNA: TGTGCCAGCAGCTTAGTGGACCATCGGGCGGGATGGGTAGATACGCAGTATTTT
CDR3: CASSLVDHRAGWVDTQYF

D: .
J: TRBJ1-4
size: large
V: TRBV5-1
DNA: TGCGCCAGCAGCTTGTTGGAAGCAGGAGGGCGCCGAAATGAAAAACTGTTTTTT
CDR3: CASSLLEAGGRRNEKLFF

D: TRBD1
J: TRBJ2-1
size: .
V: TRBV24-1
DNA: TGTGCCACCAGTGATTCCAAGGGGGCCGAGGATAATGGGCAGTTCTTC
CDR3: CATSDSKGAEDNGQFF